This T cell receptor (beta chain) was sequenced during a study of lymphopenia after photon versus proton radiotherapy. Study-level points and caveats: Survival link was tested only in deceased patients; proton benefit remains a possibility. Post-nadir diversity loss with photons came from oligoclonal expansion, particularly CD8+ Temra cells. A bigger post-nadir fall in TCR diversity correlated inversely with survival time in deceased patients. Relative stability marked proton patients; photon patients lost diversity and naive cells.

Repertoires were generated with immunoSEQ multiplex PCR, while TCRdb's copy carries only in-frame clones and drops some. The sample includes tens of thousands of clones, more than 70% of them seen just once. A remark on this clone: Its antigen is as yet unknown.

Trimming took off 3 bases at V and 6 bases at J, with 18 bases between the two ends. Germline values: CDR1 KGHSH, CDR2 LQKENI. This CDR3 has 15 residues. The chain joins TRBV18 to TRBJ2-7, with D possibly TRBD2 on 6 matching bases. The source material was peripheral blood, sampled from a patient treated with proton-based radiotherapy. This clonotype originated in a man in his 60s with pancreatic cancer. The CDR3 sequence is CASSPLASVRSEQYF. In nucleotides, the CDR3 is TGTGCCAGCTCACCTTTGGCTAGCGTTCGCAGCGAGCAGTACTTC.